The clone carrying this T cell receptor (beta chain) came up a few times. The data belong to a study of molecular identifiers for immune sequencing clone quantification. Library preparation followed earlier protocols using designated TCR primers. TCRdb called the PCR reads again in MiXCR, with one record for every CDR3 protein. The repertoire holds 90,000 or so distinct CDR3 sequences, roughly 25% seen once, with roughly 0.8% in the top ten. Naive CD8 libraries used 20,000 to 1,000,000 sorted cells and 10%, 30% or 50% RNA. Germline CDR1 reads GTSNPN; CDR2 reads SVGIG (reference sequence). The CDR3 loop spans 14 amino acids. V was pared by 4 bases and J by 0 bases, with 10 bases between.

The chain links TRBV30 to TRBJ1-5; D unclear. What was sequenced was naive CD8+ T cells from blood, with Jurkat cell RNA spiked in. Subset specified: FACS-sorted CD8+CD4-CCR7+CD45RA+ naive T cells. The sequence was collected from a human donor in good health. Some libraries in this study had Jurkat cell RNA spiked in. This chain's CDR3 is CAWTDTYSNQPQHF. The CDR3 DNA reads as TGTGCCTGGACAGACACTTATAGCAATCAGCCCCAGCATTTT.